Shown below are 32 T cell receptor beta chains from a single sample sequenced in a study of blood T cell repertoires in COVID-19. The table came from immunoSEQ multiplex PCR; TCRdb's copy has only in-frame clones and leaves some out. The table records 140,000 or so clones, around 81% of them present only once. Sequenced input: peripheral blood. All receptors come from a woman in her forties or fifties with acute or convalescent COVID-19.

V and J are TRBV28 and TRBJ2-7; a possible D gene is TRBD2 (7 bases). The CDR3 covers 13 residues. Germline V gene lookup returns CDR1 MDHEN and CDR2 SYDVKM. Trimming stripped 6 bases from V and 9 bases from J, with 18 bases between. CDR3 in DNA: TGTGCCAGCAGGGGAGGGTTACAGGGAGGGCAGTACTTC. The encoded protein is CASRGGLQGGQYF.

CDR3 nucleotides: TGTGCCAGCAGCCCCCAGGAGGGCTCCTACGAGCAGTACTTC. Residues: CASSPQEGSYEQYF. The rearrangement uses TRBV7-2 and TRBJ2-7; maybe TRBD2 (6 bases). Germline-derived CDR1 and CDR2 are SGHTA and FQGNSA. This CDR3 is built from 14 residues. V lost 5 bases, J lost 0 bases, and 11 bases lay in between. The whole variable domain, filled in from reference TRBV7-2 and TRBJ2-7, reads GAGVSQSPSNKVTEKGKDVELRCDPISGHTALYWYRQSLGQGLEFLIYFQGNSAPDKSGLPSDRFSAERTGGSVSTLTIQRTQQEDSAVYLCASSPQEGSYEQYFGPGTRLTVT.

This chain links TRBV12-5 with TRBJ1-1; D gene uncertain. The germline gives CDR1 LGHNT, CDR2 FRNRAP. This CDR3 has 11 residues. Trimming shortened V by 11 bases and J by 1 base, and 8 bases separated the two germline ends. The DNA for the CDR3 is TGTGCTGGGAGACGGAACACTGAAGCTTTCTTT. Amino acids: CAGRRNTEAFF.

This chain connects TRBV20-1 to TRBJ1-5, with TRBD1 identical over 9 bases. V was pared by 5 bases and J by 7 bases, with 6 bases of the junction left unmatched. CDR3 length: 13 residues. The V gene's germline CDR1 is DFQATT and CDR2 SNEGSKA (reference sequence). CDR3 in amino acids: CSACGDRVQPQHF. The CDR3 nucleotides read TGCAGTGCTTGTGGGGACAGGGTACAGCCCCAGCATTTT.

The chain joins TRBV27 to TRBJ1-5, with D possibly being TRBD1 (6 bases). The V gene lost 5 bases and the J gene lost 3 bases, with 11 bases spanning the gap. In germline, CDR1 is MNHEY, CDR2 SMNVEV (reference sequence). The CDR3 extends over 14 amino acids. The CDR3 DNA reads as TGTGCCAGCAGTCCGCGACAGGACAATCAGCCCCAGCATTTT. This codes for CASSPRQDNQPQHF.

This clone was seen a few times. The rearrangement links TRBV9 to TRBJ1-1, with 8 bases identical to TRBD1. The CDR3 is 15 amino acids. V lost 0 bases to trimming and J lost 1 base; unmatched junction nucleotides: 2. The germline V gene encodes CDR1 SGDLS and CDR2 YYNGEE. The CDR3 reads CASSVGTGWNTEAFF. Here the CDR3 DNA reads TGTGCCAGCAGCGTAGGGACAGGGTGGAACACTGAAGCTTTCTTT.

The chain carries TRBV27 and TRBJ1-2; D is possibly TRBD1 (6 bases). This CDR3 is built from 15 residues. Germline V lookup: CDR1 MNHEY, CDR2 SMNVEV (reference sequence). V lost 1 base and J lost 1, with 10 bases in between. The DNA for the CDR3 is TGTGCCAGCAGTTTATGGTCAGGGGTTAACTATGGCTACACCTTC. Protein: CASSLWSGVNYGYTF.

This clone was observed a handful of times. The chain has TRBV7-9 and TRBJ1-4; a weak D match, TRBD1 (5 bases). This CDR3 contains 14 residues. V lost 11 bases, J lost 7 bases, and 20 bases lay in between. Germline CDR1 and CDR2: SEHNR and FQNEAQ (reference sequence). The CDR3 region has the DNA TGTGCCCTTGAATGGGCAGGGCGTAGTGAAAAACTGTTTTTT. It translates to CALEWAGRSEKLFF.

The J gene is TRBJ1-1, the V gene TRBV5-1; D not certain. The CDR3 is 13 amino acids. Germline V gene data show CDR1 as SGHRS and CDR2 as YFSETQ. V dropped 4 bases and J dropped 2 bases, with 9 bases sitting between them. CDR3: CASSGADNTEAFF. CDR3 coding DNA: TGCGCCAGCAGCGGAGCCGATAACACTGAAGCTTTCTTT.

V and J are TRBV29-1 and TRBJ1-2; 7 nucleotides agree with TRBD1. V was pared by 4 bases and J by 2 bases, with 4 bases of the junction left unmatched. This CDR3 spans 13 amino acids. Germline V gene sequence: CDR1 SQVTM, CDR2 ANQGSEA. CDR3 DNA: TGCAGCGTTGGGGCGGGACAGAACTATGGCTACACCTTC. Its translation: CSVGAGQNYGYTF.

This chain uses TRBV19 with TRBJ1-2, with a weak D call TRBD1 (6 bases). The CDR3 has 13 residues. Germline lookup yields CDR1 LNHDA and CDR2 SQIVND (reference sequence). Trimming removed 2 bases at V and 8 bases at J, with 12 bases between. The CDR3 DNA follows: TGTGCCAGTAGTATACCAGGGGTGTACGGCTACACCTTC. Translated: CASSIPGVYGYTF.

The CDR3 coding sequence is TGTGCCAGCAGCTTAGTGGGGTCCGGACTAGCGGGGACAGATACGCAGTATTTT. It translates to CASSLVGSGLAGTDTQYF. V and J are TRBV7-9 and TRBJ2-3; 12 bases agree with TRBD2. This CDR3 has 18 amino acids. V lost 1 base to trimming and J lost 3 bases; unmatched junction nucleotides: 8. Germline CDR1 SEHNR, CDR2 FQNEAQ (reference sequence).

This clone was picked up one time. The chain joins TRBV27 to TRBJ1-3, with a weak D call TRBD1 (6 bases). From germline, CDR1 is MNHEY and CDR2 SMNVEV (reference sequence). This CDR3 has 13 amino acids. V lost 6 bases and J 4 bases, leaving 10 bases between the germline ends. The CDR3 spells CASRATGGNTIYF. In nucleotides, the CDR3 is TGTGCCAGCAGGGCCACAGGGGGAAACACCATATATTTT.

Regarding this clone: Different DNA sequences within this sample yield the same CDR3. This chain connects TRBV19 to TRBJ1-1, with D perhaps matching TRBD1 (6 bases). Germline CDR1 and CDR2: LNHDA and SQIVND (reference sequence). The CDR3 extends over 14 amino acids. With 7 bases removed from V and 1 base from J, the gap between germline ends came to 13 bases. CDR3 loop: CASTPGQTNTEAFF. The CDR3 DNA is TGTGCCAGTACCCCGGGACAAACGAACACTGAAGCTTTCTTT.

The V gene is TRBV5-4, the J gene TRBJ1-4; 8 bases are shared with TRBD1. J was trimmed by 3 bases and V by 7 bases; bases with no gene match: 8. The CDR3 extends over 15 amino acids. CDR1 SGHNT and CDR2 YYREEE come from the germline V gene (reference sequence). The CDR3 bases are TGTGCCAGCGGACAGGGTGCTAGCCCTAATGAAAAACTGTTTTTT. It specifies CASGQGASPNEKLFF.

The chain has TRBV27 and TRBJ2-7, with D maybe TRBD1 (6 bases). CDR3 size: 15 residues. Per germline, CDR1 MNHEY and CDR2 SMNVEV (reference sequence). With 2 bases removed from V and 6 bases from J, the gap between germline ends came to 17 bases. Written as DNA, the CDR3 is TGTGCCAGCAGTTTAGGACAGAGCCTATCGTCCGAGCAGTACTTC. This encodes CASSLGQSLSSEQYF.

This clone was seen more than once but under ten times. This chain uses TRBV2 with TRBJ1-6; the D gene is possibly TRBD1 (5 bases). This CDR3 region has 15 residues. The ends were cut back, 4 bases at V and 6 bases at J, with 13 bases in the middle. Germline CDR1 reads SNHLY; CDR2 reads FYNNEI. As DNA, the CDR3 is TGTGCCAGCAGTGTTCAGGGCATGGCTAATTCACCCCTCCACTTT. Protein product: CASSVQGMANSPLHF. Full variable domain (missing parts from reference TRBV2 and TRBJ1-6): EPEVTQTPSHQVTQMGQEVILRCVPISNHLYFYWYRQILGQKVEFLVSFYNNEISEKSEIFDDQFSVERPDGSNFTLKIRSTKLEDSAMYFCASSVQGMANSPLHFGNGTRLTVT.

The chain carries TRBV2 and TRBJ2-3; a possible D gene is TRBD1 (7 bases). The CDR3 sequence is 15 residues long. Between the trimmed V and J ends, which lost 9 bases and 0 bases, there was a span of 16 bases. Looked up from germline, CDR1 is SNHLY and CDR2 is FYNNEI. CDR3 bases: TGTGCCAGTCTCCAGACAGGGACTAGCACAGATACGCAGTATTTT. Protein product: CASLQTGTSTDTQYF.

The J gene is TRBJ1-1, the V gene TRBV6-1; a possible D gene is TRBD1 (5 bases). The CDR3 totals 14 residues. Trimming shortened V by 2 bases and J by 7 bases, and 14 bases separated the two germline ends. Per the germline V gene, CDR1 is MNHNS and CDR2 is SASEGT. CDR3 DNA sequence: TGTGCCAGCAGTGAAACCTACACGGGGGTTGAAGCTTTCTTT. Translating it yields CASSETYTGVEAFF.

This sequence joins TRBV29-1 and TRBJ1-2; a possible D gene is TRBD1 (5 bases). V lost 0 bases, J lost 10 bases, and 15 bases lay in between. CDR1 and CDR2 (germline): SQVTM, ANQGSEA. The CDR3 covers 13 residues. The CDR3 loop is CSVEDLSGIAYTF. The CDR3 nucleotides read TGCAGCGTTGAAGATCTTTCAGGGATCGCCTACACCTTC.

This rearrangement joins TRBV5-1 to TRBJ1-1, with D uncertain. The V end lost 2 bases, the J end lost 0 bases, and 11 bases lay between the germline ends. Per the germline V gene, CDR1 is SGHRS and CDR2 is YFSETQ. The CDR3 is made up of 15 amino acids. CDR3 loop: CASSFKSPLNTEAFF. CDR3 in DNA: TGCGCCAGCAGCTTTAAATCCCCCTTGAACACTGAAGCTTTCTTT.

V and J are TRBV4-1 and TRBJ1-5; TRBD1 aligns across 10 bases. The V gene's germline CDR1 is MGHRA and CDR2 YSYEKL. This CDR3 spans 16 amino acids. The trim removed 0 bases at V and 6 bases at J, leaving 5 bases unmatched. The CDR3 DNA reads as TGCGCCAGCAGCCAAGATGGGACAGGGGTGTTTCAGCCCCAGCATTTT. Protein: CASSQDGTGVFQPQHF.

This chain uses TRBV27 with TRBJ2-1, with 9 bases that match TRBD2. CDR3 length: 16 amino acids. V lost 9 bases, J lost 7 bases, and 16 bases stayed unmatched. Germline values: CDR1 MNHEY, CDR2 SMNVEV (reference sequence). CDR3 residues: CARKAGGPPPRNEQFF. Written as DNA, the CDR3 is TGTGCCAGAAAAGCGGGGGGCCCGCCGCCGAGGAATGAGCAGTTCTTC.

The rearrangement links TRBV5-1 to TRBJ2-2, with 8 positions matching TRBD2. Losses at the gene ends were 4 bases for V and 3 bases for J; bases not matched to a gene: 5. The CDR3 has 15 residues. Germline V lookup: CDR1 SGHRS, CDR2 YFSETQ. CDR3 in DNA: TGCGCCAGCAGCGGGAGGGGACTAGACACCGGGGAGCTGTTTTTT. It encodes CASSGRGLDTGELFF.

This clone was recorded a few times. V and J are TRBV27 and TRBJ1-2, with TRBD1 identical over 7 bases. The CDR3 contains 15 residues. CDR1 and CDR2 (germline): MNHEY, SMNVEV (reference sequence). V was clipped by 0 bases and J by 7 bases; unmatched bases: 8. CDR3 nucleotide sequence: TGTGCCAGCAGTTTATCGTGGCAGGGGGGTTTTGGCTACACCTTC. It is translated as CASSLSWQGGFGYTF.

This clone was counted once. DNA for the CDR3: TGTGCCAGCAGCTTCCAGGGGAACACCGGGGAGCTGTTTTTT. Translating it yields CASSFQGNTGELFF. This chain joins TRBV11-1 and TRBJ2-2; tentative D call: TRBD1 (5 bases). V lost 3 bases and J lost 1, with 6 bases in between. This CDR3 comprises 14 residues. Per germline, CDR1 SGHAT and CDR2 FQDESV (reference sequence). Complete variable domain (other parts from reference TRBV11-1 and TRBJ2-2): EAEVAQSPRYKITEKSQAVAFWCDPISGHATLYWYRQILGQGPELLVQFQDESVVDDSQLPKDRFSAERLKGVDSTLKIQPAELGDSAMYLCASSFQGNTGELFFGEGSRLTVL.

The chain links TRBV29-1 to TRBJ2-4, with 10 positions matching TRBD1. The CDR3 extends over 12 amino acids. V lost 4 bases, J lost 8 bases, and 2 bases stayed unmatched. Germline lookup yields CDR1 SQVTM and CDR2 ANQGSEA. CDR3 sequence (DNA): TGCAGCGTTGCGGGGACAGGGGACATTCAGTACTTC. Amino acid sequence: CSVAGTGDIQYF.

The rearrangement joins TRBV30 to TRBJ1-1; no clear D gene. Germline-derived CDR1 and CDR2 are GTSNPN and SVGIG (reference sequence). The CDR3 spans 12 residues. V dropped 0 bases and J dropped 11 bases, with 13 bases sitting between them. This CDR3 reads CAWSVLVERAFF. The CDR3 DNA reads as TGTGCCTGGAGTGTACTTGTGGAGCGGGCTTTCTTT.

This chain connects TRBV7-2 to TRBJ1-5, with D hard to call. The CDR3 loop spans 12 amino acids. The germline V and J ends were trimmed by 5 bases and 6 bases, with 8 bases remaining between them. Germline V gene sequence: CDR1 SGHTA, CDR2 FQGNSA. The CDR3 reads CASSLAGQPQHF. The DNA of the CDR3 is TGTGCCAGCAGCCTGGCGGGTCAGCCCCAGCATTTT.

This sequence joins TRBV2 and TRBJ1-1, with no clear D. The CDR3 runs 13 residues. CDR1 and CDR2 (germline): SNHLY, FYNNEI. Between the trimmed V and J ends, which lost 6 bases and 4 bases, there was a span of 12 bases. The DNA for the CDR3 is TGTGCCAGCAGGATGGGTGAGGGCACTGAAGCTTTCTTT. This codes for CASRMGEGTEAFF.

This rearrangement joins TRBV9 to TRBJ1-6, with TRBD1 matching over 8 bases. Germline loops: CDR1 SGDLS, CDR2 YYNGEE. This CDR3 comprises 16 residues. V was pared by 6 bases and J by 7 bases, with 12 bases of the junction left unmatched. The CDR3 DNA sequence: TGTGCCAGCAACTTCGCTCAGGGACAGGTGAATTCACCCCTCCACTTT. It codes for CASNFAQGQVNSPLHF.

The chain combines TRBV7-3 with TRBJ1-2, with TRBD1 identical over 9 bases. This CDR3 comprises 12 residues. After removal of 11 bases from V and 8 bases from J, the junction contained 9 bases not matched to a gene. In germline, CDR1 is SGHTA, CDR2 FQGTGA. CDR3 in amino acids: CASGTGKGGYTF. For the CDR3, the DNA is TGTGCCTCCGGGACAGGGAAGGGCGGCTACACCTTC. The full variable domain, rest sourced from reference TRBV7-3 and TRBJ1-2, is GAGVSQTPSNKVTEKGKYVELRCDPISGHTALYWYRQSLGQGPEFLIYFQGTGAADDSGLPNDRFFAVRPEGSVSTLKIQRTERGDSAVYLCASGTGKGGYTFGSGTRLTVV.